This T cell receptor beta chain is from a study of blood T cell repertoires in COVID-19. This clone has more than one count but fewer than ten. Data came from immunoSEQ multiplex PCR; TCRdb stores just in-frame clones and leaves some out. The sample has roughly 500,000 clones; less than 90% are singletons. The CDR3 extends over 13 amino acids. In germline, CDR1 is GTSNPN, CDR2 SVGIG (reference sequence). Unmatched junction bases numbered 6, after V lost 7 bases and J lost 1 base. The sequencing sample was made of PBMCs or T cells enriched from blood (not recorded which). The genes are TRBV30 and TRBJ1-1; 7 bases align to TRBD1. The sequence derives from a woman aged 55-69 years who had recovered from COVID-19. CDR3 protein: CALTRGTNTEAFF. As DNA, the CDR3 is TGTGCCTTGACCAGGGGGACGAACACTGAAGCTTTCTTT.